These T cell receptor beta chains were read from a single sample in a study of T cell repertoires in cytomegalovirus infection. TCRdb reprocessed the reads with MiXCR, giving one entry per CDR3 protein. This table holds 110,000 to 150,000 distinct CDR3 sequences, 5.5% to 7% found once. Material for sequencing was PBMCs. All receptors come from a human donor in good health (CMV status not recorded). Some clones in this sample may be carry-over from other donors' samples. CDR3s include the opening cysteine and the closing phenylalanine or tryptophan. A D gene is named only where the DNA matches it firmly. Clone size is shown for a subset of rows, as once, few, many or a class of expanded clone.

TRBV29-1,NA,TRBJ1-5,13,many,TGCAGCGTTAGGGGGGGGGTAGGGCAGCCCCAGCATTTT,CSVRGGVGQPQHF
TRBV7-2,NA,TRBJ1-1,14,many,TGTGCCAGCAGCTTAGCGTTCAGAAACACTGAAGCTTTCTTT,CASSLAFRNTEAFF
TRBV13,NA,TRBJ2-1,14,NA,TGTGCCAGCAGCTTAGCGGGGGATTACAATGAGCAGTTCTTC,CASSLAGDYNEQFF
TRBV15,TRBD1,TRBJ2-1,15,NA,TGTGCCACCAGCTCAGGGGGCGCCCCGAGCAATGAGCAGTTCTTC,CATSSGGAPSNEQFF
TRBV20-1,TRBD2,TRBJ2-7,16,NA,TGCAGTGCTAGTGACTCGAGCGGGGTATTAACCTACGAGCAGTACTTC,CSASDSSGVLTYEQYF
TRBV7-9,TRBD1,TRBJ1-1,15,few,TGTGCCAGCAGCTCGGGACAGGGGACGGGAACTGAAGCTTTCTTT,CASSSGQGTGTEAFF
TRBV25-1,TRBD1,TRBJ1-2,15,many,TGTGCCAGCAGTGAATCCGGGACAGGGTCCTATGGCTACACCTTC,CASSESGTGSYGYTF
TRBV6-5,NA,TRBJ1-6,16,many,TGTGCCAGCAGTTACTCCGGGGGAAAGTATAATTCACCCCTCCACTTT,CASSYSGGKYNSPLHF
TRBV20-1,NA,TRBJ1-1,15,NA,TGCAGTGCTAGAGAAATGGGTATGGGGAACACTGAAGCTTTCTTT,CSAREMGMGNTEAFF
TRBV7-2,TRBD1,TRBJ2-5,15,many,TGTGCCAGCAGCTTTACAGGGGGAGCTGGCGAGACCCAGTACTTC,CASSFTGGAGETQYF
TRBV20-1,TRBD1,TRBJ1-1,17,many,TGCAGTGCTAGAGAGGGGACAGGGGGAATGTGGAACACTGAAGCTTTCTTT,CSAREGTGGMWNTEAFF
TRBV7-2,TRBD1,TRBJ1-1,15,many,TGTGCCAGCAGCCTAGTGGGGGACAGGGTCACTGAAGCTTTCTTT,CASSLVGDRVTEAFF
TRBV10-3,NA,TRBJ2-7,12,NA,TGTGCCATCAGTGGAGAAAGATACGAGCAGTACTTC,CAISGERYEQYF
TRBV4-2,NA,TRBJ1-3,16,many,TGTGCCAGCAGCCAGAGCATAGGGGGTGTGGGAAACACCATATATTTT,CASSQSIGGVGNTIYF
TRBV28,TRBD2,TRBJ2-1,13,many,TGTGCCAGCAGTTACGGCGGGGGGAATGAGCAGTTCTTC,CASSYGGGNEQFF
TRBV6-2/TRBV6-3,TRBD2,TRBJ2-1,16,many,TGTGCCAGCAGTTGCACCGGGACTAGCTGCCTCAATGAGCAGTTCTTC,CASSCTGTSCLNEQFF
TRBV10-3,TRBD1,TRBJ1-1,14,NA,TGTGCCATCAGTGAACCAACAGGGGGGACTGAAGCTTTCTTT,CAISEPTGGTEAFF
TRBV7-3,NA,TRBJ2-5,15,NA,TGTGCCAGCAGCCCGAACGCGGAGAGGGGGGAGACCCAGTACTTC,CASSPNAERGETQYF
TRBV4-3,TRBD2,TRBJ2-1,17,few,TGCGCCAGCAGCCAAGATCCGAGTAGCGGGGGCTACAATGAGCAGTTCTTC,CASSQDPSSGGYNEQFF
TRBV24-1,TRBD1,TRBJ2-3,12,many,TGTGCCACCGGGACAGAGTTTAATACGCAGTATTTT,CATGTEFNTQYF
TRBV20-1,TRBD1,TRBJ2-1,15,many,TGCAGTGCTAGAACTCCGGGACAGGGGACCAATGAGCAGTTCTTC,CSARTPGQGTNEQFF
TRBV2,TRBD1,TRBJ2-7,14,many,TGTGCCAGCAGTGACAGACAGGGCGCCAACGAGCAGTACTTC,CASSDRQGANEQYF
TRBV7-6,NA,TRBJ2-1,15,many,TGTGCCAGCAGCTTAGCGCGTGACACCATGATGGGGCAGTTCTTC,CASSLARDTMMGQFF
TRBV5-1,TRBD1,TRBJ1-5,14,few,TGCGCCAGCAGCTTGGCAGGGGGCCATCAGCCCCAGCATTTT,CASSLAGGHQPQHF
TRBV5-1,NA,TRBJ2-1,15,many,TGCGCCAGCAGCCCTGAATCTTTGTCCTACAATGAGCAGTTCTTC,CASSPESLSYNEQFF
TRBV7-2,TRBD1,TRBJ2-5,15,many,TGTGCCAGCAGTGTAACGACAGGGGCATCGGAGACCCAGTACTTC,CASSVTTGASETQYF
TRBV7-9,NA,TRBJ1-1,12,many,TGTGCCAGCAGCGCCCGGGGGGTTGGAGCTTTCTTT,CASSARGVGAFF
TRBV7-9,NA,TRBJ1-2,15,many,TGTGCCAGCAGCCTATCGACGGCTAGTCCTGATGGCTACACCTTC,CASSLSTASPDGYTF
TRBV28,NA,TRBJ1-2,14,few,TGTGCCAGCAGTTTAATCCAAGTAGGCTATGGCTACACCTTC,CASSLIQVGYGYTF
TRBV11-1,TRBD1,TRBJ2-7,18,few,TGTGCCAGCAGCTTAGCGTACTGGGGACAGGGGAACTCCTACGAGCAGTACTTC,CASSLAYWGQGNSYEQYF
TRBV7-2,NA,TRBJ1-3,17,many,TGTGCCAGCAGCTTAGGGTTCGGGGAAGTAACTGGAAACACCATATATTTT,CASSLGFGEVTGNTIYF
TRBV2,TRBD2,TRBJ2-5,16,NA,TGTGCCAGCAGTGAAGGGGTAGCGGGGGGCGAAGAGACCCAGTACTTC,CASSEGVAGGEETQYF
TRBV7-2,NA,TRBJ1-3,15,many,TGTGCCAGCAGCTTAGCATGGGGGTCTGGAAACACCATATATTTT,CASSLAWGSGNTIYF
TRBV5-6,NA,TRBJ1-5,12,NA,TGTGCCAGCAGCTGGGGGGGCCAGCCCCAGCATTTT,CASSWGGQPQHF
TRBV28,NA,TRBJ2-5,13,many,TGTGCCAGCAGTCTCCGCCAGGTTTTGACCCAGTACTTC,CASSLRQVLTQYF
TRBV2,NA,TRBJ2-3,12,many,TGTGCCAGCAGTGAGGAAGCAGATACGCAGTATTTT,CASSEEADTQYF
TRBV6-9,TRBD1,TRBJ2-7,15,many,TGTGCCAGCAGTTATTCGCCGGGACAGGGGTCCGAGCAGTACTTC,CASSYSPGQGSEQYF
TRBV4-3,TRBD1,TRBJ2-5,14,many,TGCGCCAGCAGCCTCGGACAGGGGGAAGAGACCCAGTACTTC,CASSLGQGEETQYF
TRBV7-2,NA,TRBJ2-7,12,many,TGTGCCAGCGTCGGTCCCTCCTACGAGCAGTACTTC,CASVGPSYEQYF
TRBV20-1,TRBD2,TRBJ2-1,17,few,TGCAGTGCTAGACCTCCTACCGGGGGGGCCCGTTCCGATGAGCAGTTCTTC,CSARPPTGGARSDEQFF
TRBV7-2,TRBD1,TRBJ2-1,14,many,TGTGCCAGCAGCTTTCGACAGGGGAAAAATGAGCAGTTCTTC,CASSFRQGKNEQFF
TRBV5-5,TRBD1,TRBJ2-1,15,few,TGTGCCAGCAGCTTTAGGGGACAGGGAAACAATGAGCAGTTCTTC,CASSFRGQGNNEQFF
TRBV7-8,TRBD2,TRBJ2-4,15,many,TGTGCCAGCAGCAAGAGCGGGGGGGCTGGAAACATTCAGTACTTC,CASSKSGGAGNIQYF
TRBV28,TRBD1,TRBJ1-2,13,many,TGTGCCAGCACGGGGACAGCGCCCTATGGCTACACCTTC,CASTGTAPYGYTF
TRBV7-4,TRBD1,TRBJ2-1,14,many,TGTGCCAGCAGCACAGGGGTTTACGACAATGAGCAGTTCTTC,CASSTGVYDNEQFF